This T cell receptor beta chain was sequenced for a study of OX40 agonist ivuxolimab in advanced cancers. The table lists this clone with a count of one. TCRdb's table, derived via immunoSEQ multiplex PCR, lists solely in-frame clones and lacks some. Among around 18,000 clones listed, over 75% were seen once. The germline V gene has CDR1 SGHVS and CDR2 FQNEAQ. The CDR3 has 14 amino acids. V lost 7 bases to trimming and J lost 0 bases, with 13 bases between them. The rearrangement uses TRBV7-8 and TRBJ2-7; D possibly matches TRBD1 or TRBD2 (6 bases each). This receptor was obtained from an adult with an advanced solid tumor such as melanoma, head and neck, liver or kidney cancer. The sample here was CD4+ or CD8+ T cells sorted from blood, taken in a trial of the OX40 agonist ivuxolimab. The CDR3 loop is CASMQGRDSYEQYF. DNA for the CDR3: TGTGCCAGCATGCAGGGGCGGGACTCCTACGAGCAGTACTTC.